Each of the 14 T cell receptor beta chains below was sequenced from the same sample in a study of blood T cell repertoires in COVID-19. Some clones are missing from TCRdb's copy, which holds only in-frame ones; the method was immunoSEQ multiplex PCR. Altogether roughly 110,000 clones are present, around 83% being singletons, with the ten largest covering around 3.4%. Sequencing used peripheral blood. The receptors shown here come from a man between 35 and 55 years old with acute or convalescent COVID-19.

The chain is built from TRBV4-2 and TRBJ2-2; 9 bases match TRBD2. The germline V gene has CDR1 LGHNA and CDR2 YNFKEQ. This CDR3 is built from 18 residues. V was pared by 0 bases and J by 4 bases, with 9 bases of the junction left unmatched. As DNA, the CDR3 is TGTGCCAGCAGCCAAGAGGTCCTCGCGGGGGGGCGCACCGGGGAGCTGTTTTTT. Amino acids: CASSQEVLAGGRTGELFF.

The CDR3 loop is CASSPLVVNEQFF. CDR3 bases: TGCGCCAGCAGCCCACTGGTCGTCAATGAGCAGTTCTTC. The chain recombines TRBV5-1 with TRBJ2-1; D unresolved. V lost 4 bases and J 6 bases, leaving 11 bases between the germline ends. This CDR3 has 13 amino acids. CDR1 SGHRS and CDR2 YFSETQ come from the germline V gene. Based on the CDR3 plus reference TRBV5-1 and TRBJ2-1, the full variable domain is KAGVTQTPRYLIKTRGQQVTLSCSPISGHRSVSWYQQTPGQGLQFLFEYFSETQRNKGNFPGRFSGRQFSNSRSEMNVSTLELGDSALYLCASSPLVVNEQFFGPGTRLTVL.

The chain has TRBV6-2 or TRBV6-3 and TRBJ2-3, with D possibly matching TRBD2 (5 bases). Germline lookup yields CDR1 MNHEY and CDR2 SVGEGT. CDR3 length: 16 residues. V dropped 0 bases and J dropped 1 base, with 11 bases sitting between them. CDR3 loop: CASSYSGNEGTDTQYF. The CDR3 coding sequence is TGTGCCAGCAGTTACTCCGGGAACGAGGGCACAGATACGCAGTATTTT.

The V and J genes are TRBV27 and TRBJ1-4; D remains ambiguous. The germline V and J ends were trimmed by 8 bases and 0 bases, with 10 bases remaining between them. The CDR3 covers 14 residues. The germline gives CDR1 MNHEY, CDR2 SMNVEV (reference sequence). CDR3 sequence: CASGQFATNEKLFF. CDR3 DNA sequence: TGTGCCAGCGGCCAATTTGCAACTAATGAAAAACTGTTTTTT.

The chain carries TRBV27 and TRBJ1-2, with D tentatively TRBD1 (6 bases). Germline lookup yields CDR1 MNHEY and CDR2 SMNVEV (reference sequence). The CDR3 consists of 14 residues. V lost 5 bases to trimming and J lost 14 bases, with 24 bases between them. The CDR3 region has the DNA TGTGCCAGCAGTCCAAGGGGGGGGGCCAATGCTAGGACCTTC. Its protein product is CASSPRGGANARTF.

The rearrangement uses TRBV2 and TRBJ2-3; tentative D call: TRBD1 (6 bases). V dropped 0 bases and J dropped 5 bases, with 12 bases sitting between them. Germline CDR1 reads SNHLY; CDR2 reads FYNNEI. There are 15 residues in the CDR3. CDR3 region: CASSEAGALGDTQYF. CDR3 in DNA: TGTGCCAGCAGTGAAGCGGGGGCGTTGGGAGATACGCAGTATTTT.

The chain uses TRBV7-2 and TRBJ2-1; the match to TRBD2 covers 9 bases. The CDR3 is made up of 18 amino acids. Germline assignment: CDR1 SGHTA and CDR2 FQGNSA. The J segment lost 4 bases and the V segment lost 5 bases, leaving 15 bases of the junction unmatched. The CDR3 loop reads CASSPGGGSGRRYNEQFF. For the CDR3, the DNA is TGTGCCAGCAGCCCAGGGGGGGGTAGCGGGAGACGATACAATGAGCAGTTCTTC.

This clone was seen once. This chain joins TRBV7-6 and TRBJ1-3; no clear D. This CDR3 is built from 16 residues. CDR1 is SGHVS and CDR2 is FNYEAQ in the germline V gene. V was trimmed by 10 bases and J by 0 bases, leaving 19 bases between them. CDR3 sequence: CATHKLGSLSGNTIYF. The CDR3 nucleotides are TGTGCCACCCACAAGCTGGGCTCCCTCTCTGGAAACACCATATATTTT.

The DNA of the CDR3 is TGTGCCATCAGTGACTCAGGGTGGGATCAGCCCCAGCATTTT. It codes for CAISDSGWDQPQHF. The genes are TRBV10-3 and TRBJ1-5; perhaps TRBD1 as D (5 bases). This CDR3 has 14 residues. CDR1 ENHRY and CDR2 SYGVKD come from the germline V gene. V was shortened by 3 bases and J by 5 bases, with 11 bases between the two germline ends.

The genes are TRBV12-3 or TRBV12-4 and TRBJ1-2, with 11 bases aligning to TRBD1. The CDR3 covers 12 residues. Germline trimming cut 5 bases from V and 8 bases from J; bases unmatched to any gene: 1. DNA for the CDR3: TGTGCCAGCAGTGGACAGGGGGCGGGCTACACCTTC. This translates into CASSGQGAGYTF.

The chain uses TRBV19 and TRBJ1-2, with 8 bases matching TRBD1. The CDR3 extends over 20 amino acids. J was trimmed by 7 bases and V by 5 bases; bases with no gene match: 27. The germline V gene has CDR1 LNHDA and CDR2 SQIVND (reference sequence). CDR3 protein: CASSALTDRVRRLAEGGYTF. CDR3 nucleotides: TGTGCCAGTAGTGCGCTAACGGACAGGGTTCGGCGACTCGCCGAGGGTGGCTACACCTTC.

J is TRBJ1-1 and V is TRBV28; the D gene is possibly TRBD1 (5 bases). The CDR3 has 13 amino acids. Germline V lookup: CDR1 MDHEN, CDR2 SYDVKM. V lost 7 bases to trimming and J lost 6 bases, with 15 bases between them. CDR3 loop: CASTVGGDAEAFF. CDR3 nucleotide sequence: TGTGCCAGCACTGTGGGGGGGGACGCTGAAGCTTTCTTT. Filled out from reference TRBV28 and TRBJ1-1, the complete variable domain reads DVKVTQSSRYLVKRTGEKVFLECVQDMDHENMFWYRQDPGLGLRLIYFSYDVKMKEKGDIPEGYSVSREKKERFSLILESASTNQTSMYLCASTVGGDAEAFFGQGTRLTVV.

The gene calls are TRBV24-1 and TRBJ2-2; the match to TRBD1 covers 11 bases. The length of the CDR3 is 17 residues. Trimming removed 0 bases from V and 5 bases from J; junction bases left unmatched: 4. Looked up from germline, CDR1 is KGHDR and CDR2 is SFDVKD. The CDR3 reads CATSDLRGQGETGELFF. The CDR3 DNA is TGTGCCACCAGTGATTTGAGGGGACAGGGGGAGACCGGGGAGCTGTTTTTT.

The rearrangement uses TRBV12-3 or TRBV12-4 and TRBJ1-2; unclear D gene. The CDR3 is 13 amino acids. V lost 3 bases and J 6 bases, leaving 11 bases between the germline ends. The CDR3 sequence: CASSFPGGDGYTF. The CDR3 region has the DNA TGTGCCAGCAGTTTCCCAGGAGGAGATGGCTACACCTTC.